These 2 T cell receptor beta chains were all obtained from the same sample, sequenced in a study of cytomegalovirus exposure and HLA in healthy donors. PCR was performed using 60 Vbeta and 13 Jbeta primers. Measured with immunoSEQ multiplex PCR; TCRdb has only the in-frame clones, and not every one. This repertoire shows more than 100,000 clones, approximately 78% found once; its top ten account for just over 8%. The sequenced material came from PBMCs. The receptor source for this set is a woman in her 40s in good health and CMV-seropositive.

This clone was counted a few times. The CDR3 nucleotides are TGTGCCGGGGGGGACAATTATTCACCCCTCCACTTT. This translates into CAGGDNYSPLHF. V gene TRBV6-1 combines with J gene TRBJ1-6; D is possibly TRBD1 (6 bases). The CDR3 totals 12 residues. V lost 11 bases and J lost 8, with 13 bases in between. The V gene's germline CDR1 is MNHNS and CDR2 SASEGT.

This clone showed up just once. The V call is TRBV4-3, the J call TRBJ1-5; D gene uncertain. The V gene lost 0 bases and the J gene lost 1 base, with 7 bases spanning the gap. Germline V gene data show CDR1 as LGHNA and CDR2 as YSLEER. The CDR3 sequence is 15 residues long. The CDR3 loop is CASSQELRSNQPQHF. The CDR3, as DNA: TGCGCCAGCAGCCAAGAATTGAGAAGCAATCAGCCCCAGCATTTT.